This T cell receptor (beta chain) was obtained from a study of graft-versus-host responses after intestinal transplantation. Study as a whole: Anti-thymocyte globulin induction, then tacrolimus and steroids for two to four years, went to all recipients.

TCRdb keeps only in-frame clones here, not all; method: immunoSEQ multiplex PCR. The sample holds approximately 9,400 clones, roughly 90% seen once. CDR1 and CDR2 from the germline V gene are MNHNS and SASEGT. The V and J ends lost 6 bases and 0 bases, in that order; junction bases with no gene match: 5. The CDR3 is made up of 16 amino acids. Study conclusions and caveats: Early post-transplant HvG declines tracked with peak circulating GvH clone levels.

About this clone: Its antigen is undetermined.

The material sequenced was PBMCs, taken 240 to 250 days after intestinal transplant. This receptor was taken from a human patient who received an intestinal transplant, so some T cells may come from the graft donor. The chain uses TRBV6-1 and TRBJ2-2, with 9 bases lining up with TRBD2. CDR3 in amino acids: CASSEIAGANTGELFF. CDR3 bases: TGTGCCAGCAGCGAAATAGCGGGAGCGAACACCGGGGAGCTGTTTTTT.